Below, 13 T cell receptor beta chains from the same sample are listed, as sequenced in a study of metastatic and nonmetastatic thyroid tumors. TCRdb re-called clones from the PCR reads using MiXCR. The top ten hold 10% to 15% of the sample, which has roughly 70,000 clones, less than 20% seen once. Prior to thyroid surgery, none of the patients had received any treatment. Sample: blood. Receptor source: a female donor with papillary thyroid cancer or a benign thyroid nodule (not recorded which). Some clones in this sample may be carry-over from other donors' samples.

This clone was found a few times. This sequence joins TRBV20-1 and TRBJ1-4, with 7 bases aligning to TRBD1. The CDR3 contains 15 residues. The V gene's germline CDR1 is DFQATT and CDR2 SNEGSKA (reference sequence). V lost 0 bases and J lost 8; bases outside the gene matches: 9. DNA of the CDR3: TGCAGTGCTAGAGACGACAGGGTTCCGGAGGAAAAACTGTTTTTT. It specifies CSARDDRVPEEKLFF.

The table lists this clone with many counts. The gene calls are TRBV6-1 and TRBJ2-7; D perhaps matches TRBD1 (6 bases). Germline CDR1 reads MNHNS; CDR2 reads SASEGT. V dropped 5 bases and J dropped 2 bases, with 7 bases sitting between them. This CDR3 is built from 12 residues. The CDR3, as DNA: TGTGCCAGCAGTAGGGGGACCTACGAGCAGTACTTC. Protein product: CASSRGTYEQYF.

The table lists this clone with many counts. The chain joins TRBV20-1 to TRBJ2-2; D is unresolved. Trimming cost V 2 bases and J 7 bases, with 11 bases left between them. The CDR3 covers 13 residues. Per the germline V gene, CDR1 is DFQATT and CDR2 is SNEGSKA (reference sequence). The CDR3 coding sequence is TGCAGTGCTAGACGGATACACGGCGGGGAGCTGTTTTTT. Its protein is CSARRIHGGELFF.

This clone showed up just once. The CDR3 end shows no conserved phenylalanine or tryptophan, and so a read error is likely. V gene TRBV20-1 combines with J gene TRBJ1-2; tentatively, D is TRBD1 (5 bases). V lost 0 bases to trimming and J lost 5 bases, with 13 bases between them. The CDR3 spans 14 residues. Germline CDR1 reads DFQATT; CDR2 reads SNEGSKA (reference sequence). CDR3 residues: CSARDQGPFYGYTS. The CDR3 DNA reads TGCAGTGCTAGAGATCAGGGACCCTTTTATGGCTACACCTCA.

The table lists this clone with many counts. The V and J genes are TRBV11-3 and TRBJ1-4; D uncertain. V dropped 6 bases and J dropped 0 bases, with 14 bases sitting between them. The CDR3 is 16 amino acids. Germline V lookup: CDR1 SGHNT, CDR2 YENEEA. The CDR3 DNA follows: TGTGCCAGCAGTCGCTTACCTGGGACAACTAATGAAAAACTGTTTTTT. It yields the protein CASSRLPGTTNEKLFF.

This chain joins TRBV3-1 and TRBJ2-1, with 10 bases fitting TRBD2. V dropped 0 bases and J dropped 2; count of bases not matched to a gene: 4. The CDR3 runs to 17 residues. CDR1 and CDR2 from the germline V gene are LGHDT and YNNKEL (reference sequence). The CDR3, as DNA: TGTGCCAGCAGCCAAGACCCTAGCGGGGGTCCCTACAATGAGCAGTTCTTC. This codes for CASSQDPSGGPYNEQFF.

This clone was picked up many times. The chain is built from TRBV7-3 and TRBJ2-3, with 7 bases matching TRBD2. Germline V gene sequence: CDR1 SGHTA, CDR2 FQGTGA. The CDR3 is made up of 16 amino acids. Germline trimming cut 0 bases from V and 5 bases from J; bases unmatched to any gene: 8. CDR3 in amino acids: CASSLTSGGRIDTQYF. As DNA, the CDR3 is TGTGCCAGCAGCTTAACGTCTGGCGGGAGAATAGATACGCAGTATTTT. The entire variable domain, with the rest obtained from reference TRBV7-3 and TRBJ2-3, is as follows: GAGVSQTPSNKVTEKGKYVELRCDPISGHTALYWYRQSLGQGPEFLIYFQGTGAADDSGLPNDRFFAVRPEGSVSTLKIQRTERGDSAVYLCASSLTSGGRIDTQYFGPGTRLTVL.

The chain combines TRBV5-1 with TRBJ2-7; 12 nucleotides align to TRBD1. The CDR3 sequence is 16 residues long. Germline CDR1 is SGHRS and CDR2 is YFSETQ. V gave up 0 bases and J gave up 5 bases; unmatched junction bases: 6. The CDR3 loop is CASSLGVGQGANEQYF. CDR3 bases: TGCGCCAGCAGCTTGGGAGTGGGACAGGGGGCTAACGAGCAGTACTTC.

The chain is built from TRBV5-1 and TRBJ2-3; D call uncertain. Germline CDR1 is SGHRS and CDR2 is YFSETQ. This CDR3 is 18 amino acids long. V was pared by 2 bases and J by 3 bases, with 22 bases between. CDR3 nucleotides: TGCGCCAGCAGCTTTGTGCCCTTGCCGAGCTGGAGTACAGATACGCAGTATTTT. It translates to CASSFVPLPSWSTDTQYF.

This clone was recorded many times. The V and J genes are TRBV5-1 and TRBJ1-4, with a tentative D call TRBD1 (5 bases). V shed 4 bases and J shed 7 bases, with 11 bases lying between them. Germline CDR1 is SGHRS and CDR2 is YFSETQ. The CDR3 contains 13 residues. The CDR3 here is CASSPGGGEKLFF. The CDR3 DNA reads TGCGCCAGCAGCCCGGGGGGGGGTGAAAAACTGTTTTTT.

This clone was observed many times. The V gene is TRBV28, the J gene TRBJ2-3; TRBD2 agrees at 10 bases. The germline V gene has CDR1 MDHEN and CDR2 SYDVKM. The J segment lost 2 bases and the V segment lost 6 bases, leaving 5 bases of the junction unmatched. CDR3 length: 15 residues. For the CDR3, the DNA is TGTGCCAGCAGCGGACTAGCGGATTTCACAGATACGCAGTATTTT. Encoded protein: CASSGLADFTDTQYF.

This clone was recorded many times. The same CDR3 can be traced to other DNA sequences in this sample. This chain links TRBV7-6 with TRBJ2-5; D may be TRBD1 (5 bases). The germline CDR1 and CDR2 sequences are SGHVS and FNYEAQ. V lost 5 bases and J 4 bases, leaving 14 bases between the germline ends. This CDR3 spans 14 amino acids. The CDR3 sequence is CASSPLDSLETQYF. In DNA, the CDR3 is TGTGCCAGCAGCCCCCTTGACAGTTTAGAGACCCAGTACTTC.

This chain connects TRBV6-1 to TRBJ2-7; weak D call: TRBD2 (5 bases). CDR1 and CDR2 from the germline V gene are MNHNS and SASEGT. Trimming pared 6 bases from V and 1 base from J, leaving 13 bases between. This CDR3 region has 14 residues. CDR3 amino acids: CASRTIGVSYEQYF. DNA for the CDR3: TGTGCCAGCAGGACTATCGGGGTGTCCTACGAGCAGTACTTC.